This T cell receptor beta chain was found in a study of blood T cell repertoires in COVID-19. The overall study: The United States, Italy and Spain were the sources of the acute and convalescent COVID-19 samples. The cDNA or gDNA used as material had been derived from T cells, B-cell-depleted T cells, or PBMCs.

The assay was immunoSEQ multiplex PCR, and TCRdb's table has in-frame clones only and misses some. The table shows fewer than 300,000 clones, with approximately 84% occurring only once. The CDR3 contains 15 residues. Germline V gives CDR1 MDHEN, CDR2 SYDVKM. V lost 1 base and J lost 8; bases outside the gene matches: 5. This clone was seen a handful of times. The chain uses TRBV28 and TRBJ1-4; 9 bases are a match to TRBD1. This sequence was found in a human donor with COVID-19, enrolled during active disease. The donor label of this sample is uncertain. Sequencing was performed on peripheral blood. The CDR3 loop is CASSLFGTGKEKLFF. The CDR3 DNA reads TGTGCCAGCAGTTTATTCGGGACAGGGAAGGAAAAACTGTTTTTT.